These T cell receptor beta chains were read from a single sample in a study of STAT5B mutations in CD4+ large granular lymphocyte leukemia. Here immunoSEQ multiplex PCR was the method, and the copy in TCRdb shows in-frame clones only, minus some. The profile shows under 40,000 clones, approximately 81% of them singletons. Sequenced sample: CD4+ T cells from blood buffy coats. The receptors here all came from a human donor in good health. CDR3s include the opening cysteine and the closing phenylalanine or tryptophan. D genes are given only for firm matches. Part of the rows lack a size; the others show once, few, many or a class for expanded clones.

CDR3: CASSPPRDPYGYTF
DNA: TGTGCCAGCTCACCACCCCGGGACCCGTATGGCTACACCTTC
V: TRBV18
size: NA
D: NA
J: TRBJ1-2

CDR3: CASSPPDYSNTEAFF
DNA: TGTGCCAGTAGTCCCCCAGACTATTCGAACACTGAAGCTTTCTTT
V: TRBV19
size: NA
D: NA
J: TRBJ1-1

CDR3: CASSLRTGIGETQYF
DNA: TGTGCCAGCAGCCTTCGGACAGGGATCGGGGAGACCCAGTACTTC
V: TRBV5-5
size: NA
D: TRBD1
J: TRBJ2-5

CDR3: CSVGVGGLGTEAFF
DNA: TGCAGCGTTGGCGTCGGGGGCTTGGGCACTGAAGCTTTCTTT
V: TRBV29-1
size: NA
D: NA
J: TRBJ1-1

CDR3: CASSVGPTNNEQFF
DNA: TGTGCCAGCAGTGTGGGACCGACCAACAATGAGCAGTTCTTC
V: TRBV6-4
size: NA
D: NA
J: TRBJ2-1

CDR3: CASSVASTDTQYF
DNA: TGTGCCAGCAGCGTAGCTAGCACAGATACGCAGTATTTT
V: TRBV9
size: NA
D: NA
J: TRBJ2-3

CDR3: CASSELPEETQYF
DNA: TGTGCCAGCAGTGAACTCCCGGAAGAGACCCAGTACTTC
V: TRBV2
size: NA
D: NA
J: TRBJ2-5

CDR3: CASSHEGSRGTYNEQFF
DNA: TGTGCCAGCAGCCACGAAGGTAGTAGGGGCACCTACAATGAGCAGTTCTTC
V: TRBV11-2
size: NA
D: NA
J: TRBJ2-1

CDR3: CASSSLGRLAGVQDTQYF
DNA: TGTGCCAGCAGCTCTTTAGGCCGACTAGCGGGAGTTCAAGATACGCAGTATTTT
V: TRBV7-6
size: NA
D: TRBD2
J: TRBJ2-3

CDR3: CAISESLELDRASGNTIYF
DNA: TGTGCCATCAGTGAGTCGCTTGAACTAGACAGAGCCTCTGGAAACACCATATATTTT
V: TRBV10-3
size: NA
D: NA
J: TRBJ1-3

CDR3: CASNRLAGNEQFF
DNA: TGTGCCAGCAACCGTCTAGCCGGCAATGAGCAGTTCTTC
V: TRBV25-1
size: NA
D: NA
J: TRBJ2-1

CDR3: CASRSQGAYNSPLHF
DNA: TGTGCCAGCAGATCACAGGGGGCCTATAATTCACCCCTCCACTTT
V: TRBV6-5
size: NA
D: TRBD1
J: TRBJ1-6

CDR3: CAIRQPGQMNTEAFF
DNA: TGTGCCATCAGGCAGCCGGGACAGATGAACACTGAAGCTTTCTTT
V: TRBV10-3
size: once
D: TRBD1
J: TRBJ1-1

CDR3: CASSIAGDNQPQHF
DNA: TGTGCCAGTAGTATCGCAGGGGATAATCAGCCCCAGCATTTT
V: TRBV19
size: NA
D: NA
J: TRBJ1-5

CDR3: CASSPEQGWNEKLFF
DNA: TGTGCCAGCTCACCCGAGCAGGGGTGGAATGAAAAACTGTTTTTT
V: TRBV18
size: NA
D: NA
J: TRBJ1-4

CDR3: CASSQQITTNEKLFF
DNA: TGTGCCAGTAGTCAACAAATTACAACTAATGAAAAACTGTTTTTT
V: TRBV19
size: NA
D: NA
J: TRBJ1-4

CDR3: CAIRGGPSYEQYF
DNA: TGTGCCATCCGCGGGGGGCCCTCCTACGAGCAGTACTTC
V: TRBV10-3
size: NA
D: TRBD2
J: TRBJ2-7

CDR3: CASSQVGNTEAFF
DNA: TGCGCCAGCAGCCAAGTAGGCAACACTGAAGCTTTCTTT
V: TRBV4-1
size: few
D: NA
J: TRBJ1-1

CDR3: CAISEGPGSTDTQYF
DNA: TGTGCCATCAGTGAAGGGCCGGGTAGCACAGATACGCAGTATTTT
V: TRBV10-3
size: NA
D: NA
J: TRBJ2-3

CDR3: CASSSGLAGNTDTQYF
DNA: TGTGCCAGCAGCTCTGGACTAGCGGGGAATACAGATACGCAGTATTTT
V: TRBV11-2
size: once
D: TRBD2
J: TRBJ2-3

CDR3: CASSPTPSSYNEQFF
DNA: TGTGCCAGCAGCCCGACTCCTAGCTCCTACAATGAGCAGTTCTTC
V: TRBV7-2
size: NA
D: NA
J: TRBJ2-1

CDR3: CASSLGTSGSVNEQFF
DNA: TGTGCCAGCAGCTTGGGGACTAGCGGGAGTGTCAATGAGCAGTTCTTC
V: TRBV7-8
size: NA
D: TRBD2
J: TRBJ2-1

CDR3: CASSRTSGSSGANVLTF
DNA: TGTGCCAGCAGCCGGACTAGCGGGAGCTCTGGGGCCAACGTCCTGACTTTC
V: TRBV5-4
size: NA
D: TRBD2
J: TRBJ2-6

CDR3: CASSQEMWGYGYTF
DNA: TGCGCCAGCAGCCAAGAGATGTGGGGCTATGGCTACACCTTC
V: TRBV4-1
size: NA
D: NA
J: TRBJ1-2

CDR3: CASSESGVNYGYTF
DNA: TGTGCCAGCAGCGAGTCGGGGGTAAACTATGGCTACACCTTC
V: TRBV14
size: NA
D: NA
J: TRBJ1-2

CDR3: CASSIDRWDTEAFF
DNA: TGTGCCAGTAGTATAGATCGCTGGGACACTGAAGCTTTCTTT
V: TRBV19
size: NA
D: NA
J: TRBJ1-1

CDR3: CASSLRLAGGPGNEQFF
DNA: TGTGCCAGCAGCTTGAGACTAGCGGGAGGGCCCGGCAATGAGCAGTTCTTC
V: TRBV11-3
size: NA
D: TRBD2
J: TRBJ2-1

CDR3: CASSATSVTGELFF
DNA: TGCGCCAGCAGCGCGACTAGCGTAACCGGGGAGCTGTTTTTT
V: TRBV5-1
size: NA
D: TRBD2
J: TRBJ2-2

CDR3: CASSLTGDTEAFF
DNA: TGTGCCAGCAGCCTAACAGGGGACACTGAAGCTTTCTTT
V: TRBV4-2
size: NA
D: TRBD1
J: TRBJ1-1

CDR3: CASSPTRNEQFF
DNA: TGTGCCAGCAGCCCTACTAGAAATGAGCAGTTCTTC
V: TRBV11-2
size: NA
D: NA
J: TRBJ2-1

CDR3: CASSPRDRPVFF
DNA: TGTGCCAGCAGCCCGAGGGACCGTCCGGTGTTCTTC
V: TRBV7-2
size: NA
D: NA
J: TRBJ2-1

CDR3: CSVEAVEGTYEQYF
DNA: TGCAGCGTTGAAGCAGTGGAGGGAACCTACGAGCAGTACTTC
V: TRBV29-1
size: NA
D: NA
J: TRBJ2-7

CDR3: CASSYGREGITIYF
DNA: TGTGCCAGCAGTTACGGTCGGGAGGGAATAACCATATATTTT
V: TRBV6-5
size: NA
D: NA
J: TRBJ1-3

CDR3: CASTEPGGGFNEQYF
DNA: TGTGCCAGCACCGAACCGGGGGGCGGATTCAACGAGCAGTACTTC
V: TRBV5-4
size: NA
D: NA
J: TRBJ2-7

CDR3: CASSRPGQGAGEQFF
DNA: TGCGCCAGCAGCCGACCGGGACAGGGGGCAGGTGAGCAGTTCTTC
V: TRBV4-1
size: NA
D: TRBD1
J: TRBJ2-1

CDR3: CASSLEAGAINEQFF
DNA: TGTGCCAGCAGCTTAGAAGCGGGAGCTATCAATGAGCAGTTCTTC
V: TRBV7-2
size: NA
D: TRBD2
J: TRBJ2-1

CDR3: CASRGGANEKLFF
DNA: TGTGCCAGCAGAGGGGGAGCTAATGAAAAACTGTTTTTT
V: TRBV7-9
size: few
D: NA
J: TRBJ1-4

CDR3: CASSDGRTGSYQPQHF
DNA: TGTGCCAGCAGTGACGGGCGGACAGGATCCTATCAGCCCCAGCATTTT
V: TRBV6-4
size: NA
D: TRBD1
J: TRBJ1-5

CDR3: CASSSGTGLTEQYF
DNA: TGTGCCAGCTCATCCGGGACAGGCCTCACCGAGCAGTACTTC
V: TRBV18
size: NA
D: TRBD1
J: TRBJ2-7

CDR3: CAGSGTLGADTQYF
DNA: TGTGCCGGATCCGGGACCCTGGGCGCAGATACGCAGTATTTT
V: TRBV5-4
size: NA
D: NA
J: TRBJ2-3

CDR3: CASSQVVRGEDEQFF
DNA: TGTGCCAGCAGCCAAGTTGTGCGGGGGGAAGATGAGCAGTTCTTC
V: TRBV4-2
size: NA
D: TRBD2
J: TRBJ2-1

CDR3: CSVGTEMNTEAFF
DNA: TGCAGCGTGGGGACAGAGATGAACACTGAAGCTTTCTTT
V: TRBV29-1
size: NA
D: TRBD1
J: TRBJ1-1

CDR3: CASSPEDQGVNTEAFF
DNA: TGTGCCAGCTCACCAGAGGATCAGGGTGTGAACACTGAAGCTTTCTTT
V: TRBV18
size: NA
D: NA
J: TRBJ1-1

CDR3: CASSLMGTRSDNEQFF
DNA: TGTGCCAGCAGTTTAATGGGGACTAGAAGTGACAATGAGCAGTTCTTC
V: TRBV28
size: NA
D: TRBD2
J: TRBJ2-1

CDR3: CASNRDAFSYEQYF
DNA: TGTGCCAGCAACAGGGATGCCTTCTCCTACGAGCAGTACTTC
V: TRBV7-9
size: NA
D: NA
J: TRBJ2-7

CDR3: CASSPTETQGRHGYTF
DNA: TGTGCCAGCAGCCCAACAGAGACTCAGGGCCGACATGGCTACACCTTC
V: TRBV7-9
size: NA
D: NA
J: TRBJ1-2

CDR3: CASSENSQGAAFF
DNA: TGCGCCAGCAGTGAGAACTCCCAGGGGGCGGCTTTCTTT
V: TRBV10-1
size: few
D: TRBD1
J: TRBJ1-1

CDR3: CASSSDSLGETQYF
DNA: TGTGCCAGCAGTTCGGACAGTTTGGGAGAGACCCAGTACTTC
V: TRBV27
size: NA
D: NA
J: TRBJ2-5